This record looks at one TCR beta chain sequence and its context. Its antigen target is currently unknown. Per-nucleotide qualities are absent, and no much larger clonotype sits a single base away. This sample is drawn from a study of blood T cell repertoires in COVID-19 (dated by TCRdb to about 2020). Context from the whole study: Samples from collaborators originated in the United States, Italy and Spain and spanned both the acute and convalescent phases of COVID-19. Subjects who had been exposed to COVID-19, were actively infected with it, or had recovered from it provided the deeply sampled blood TCRbeta repertoires that made up the dataset. The samples were drawn from the first 160 participants of the ongoing ImmuneRACE study and from more than 1,000 subjects provided by 6 global collaborators. Where available, HLA class I and class II types were obtained from metadata supplied by the sample provider rather than from assay-based typing. The repertoires were released in a freely available public database meant as a resource for research on the immune response to SARS-CoV-2. The prospective study material was composed of cDNA or gDNA derived from T cells, B-cell-depleted T cells, or PBMCs. A de-identified subject ID, COVID-19 status, age in years and sex were almost always included in the sample metadata. General study outcomes and caveats: How much clinical and demographic metadata was included differed by source and by participant, and the metadata was provided uncurated.

Collaborating institutions collected whole blood in K2EDTA tubes following their own protocols. Collaborator samples were shipped for TCRbeta analysis as frozen whole blood, isolated PBMCs, or DNA extracted from either sample type. Inclusive of the bounding cysteine and phenylalanine, the CDR3 is 13 residues long. The CDR3 DNA has 39 bases and is translated from base 1. V is reduced by 6 bases and J by 6 bases, leaving a spacing of 12 bases between them. CDR1 MDHEN and CDR2 SYDVKM were looked up in the germline V gene. The immunoSEQ Assay, a bias-controlled multiplex PCR, was used to amplify TCRbeta CDR3 regions from genomic DNA. For the original study's pipeline: The number of nucleated cells in each sample was estimated from the amplification of reference gene primers within the assay. To quantify the absolute abundance of each unique TCRbeta CDR3 rearrangement, sequence reads were collapsed and filtered. For each sample, productive Simpson clonality was calculated by taking the square root of Simpson's diversity index across productive rearrangements. What TCRdb holds here is the immuneACCESS table cut down to in-frame rearrangements. Part of the clones is not present; checked against another copy, under half of the missing clones reflect an unresolved V gene, and the others are unexplained. Clone size and V and J calls were adopted from that table, with D and trimming inferred from the DNA. This sample gives 210,000 or so clones in total; 78% of them show up just once. Jointly, the top ten make up approximately 3% of the sample.

Sequencing was performed on peripheral blood. The receptor comes from a woman older than 75 with active or convalescent COVID-19. The chain uses TRBV28 and TRBJ1-5; the D segment could be TRBD1, given 5 matching bases. The nucleotides read TGTGCCAGCAGGGAGGGGCTTTTTCAGCCCCAGCATTTT. Its translation is CASREGLFQPQHF.